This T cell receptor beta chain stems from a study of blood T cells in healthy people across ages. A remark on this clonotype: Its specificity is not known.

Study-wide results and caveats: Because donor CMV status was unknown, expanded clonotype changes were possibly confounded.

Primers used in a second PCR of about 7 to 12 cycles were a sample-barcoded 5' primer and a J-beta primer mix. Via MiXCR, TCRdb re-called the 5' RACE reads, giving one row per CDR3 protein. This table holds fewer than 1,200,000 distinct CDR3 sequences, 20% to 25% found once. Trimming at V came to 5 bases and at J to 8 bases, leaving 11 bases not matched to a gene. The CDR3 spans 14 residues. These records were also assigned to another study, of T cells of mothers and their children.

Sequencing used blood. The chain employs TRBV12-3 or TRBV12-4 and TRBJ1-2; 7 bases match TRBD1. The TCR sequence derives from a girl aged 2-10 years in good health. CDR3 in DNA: TGTGCCAGCAGTGTAATGGGGACAGCTGAAGGCTACACCTTC. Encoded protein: CASSVMGTAEGYTF.